Below are 9 T cell receptor beta chains sequenced from a single sample in a study of blood T cell repertoires in COVID-19. Data came from immunoSEQ multiplex PCR; TCRdb stores just in-frame clones and leaves some out. Of around 97,000 clones in the sample, approximately 80% were seen once. Material for sequencing was peripheral blood. These receptors originate from a man between 65 and 85 years old with acute or convalescent COVID-19.

For the CDR3, the DNA is TGCGCCAGCAGCTTGGCGGGCTATGGCTACACCTTC. It specifies CASSLAGYGYTF. The rearrangement links TRBV5-1 to TRBJ1-2; no firm D call. V lost 0 bases and J 4 bases, leaving 4 bases between the germline ends. The germline gives CDR1 SGHRS, CDR2 YFSETQ. This CDR3 has 12 residues.

CDR3 protein: CATSRDRRRTEEKLFF. The CDR3 DNA sequence: TGTGCCACCAGCAGAGATAGGAGAAGGACAGAAGAAAAACTGTTTTTT. The chain couples TRBV15 to TRBJ1-4; perhaps TRBD1 as D (6 bases). Trimming took 0 bases from V and 8 from J, leaving 16 bases between them. The germline gives CDR1 LNHNV, CDR2 YYDKDF (reference sequence). The CDR3 has 16 amino acids.

The rearrangement uses TRBV21-1 and TRBJ1-1; the D call in the table, TRBD1, was not verified against the DNA. TRBV21-1 is noted as a pseudogene. CDR3 length: 15 amino acids. Here the CDR3 reads CASSKGQGARTEAFF. CDR3 sequence (DNA): TGTGCCAGCAGCAAAGGACAGGGGGCGCGTACTGAAGCTTTCTTT.

This chain connects TRBV2 to TRBJ1-2; unclear D gene. The V and J ends lost 3 bases and 5 bases respectively, with 7 bases between them. CDR3 length equals 12 residues. The germline gives CDR1 SNHLY, CDR2 FYNNEI. CDR3 sequence: CASSESPYGYTF. The CDR3 DNA reads TGTGCCAGCAGTGAGAGCCCGTATGGCTACACCTTC.

This clone was detected a few times. The chain employs TRBV18 and TRBJ2-1, with 10 bases aligning to TRBD2. Germline lookup yields CDR1 KGHSH and CDR2 LQKENI. Germline trimming cut 6 bases from V and 9 bases from J; bases unmatched to any gene: 17. There are 17 residues in the CDR3. CDR3: CASSLGTRAGGPGEQFF. CDR3 DNA sequence: TGTGCCAGCTCGCTCGGTACTCGAGCGGGGGGGCCGGGTGAGCAGTTCTTC.

In the case of this clone: The junction shows a germline mismatch at one end, possibly a read error. This chain links TRBV4-1 with TRBJ2-5; 9 bases agree with TRBD1. The CDR3 covers 16 residues. Germline V lookup: CDR1 MGHRA, CDR2 YSYEKL. The CDR3: CARSRRRDRAQETQYF. For the CDR3, the DNA is TGCGCCCGCAGCCGACGCAGGGACAGGGCCCAAGAGACCCAGTACTTC.

J is TRBJ1-3 and V is TRBV7-9; the D gene is possibly TRBD1 (5 bases). There are 14 residues in the CDR3. The V gene's germline CDR1 is SEHNR and CDR2 FQNEAQ (reference sequence). Trimming pared 8 bases from V and 3 bases from J, leaving 14 bases between. The CDR3 DNA sequence: TGTGCCAGCCTACCCGGGGGGAGTGGAAACACCATATATTTT. Its protein product is CASLPGGSGNTIYF.

This chain links TRBV6-5 with TRBJ2-3; 9 bases agree with TRBD1. CDR1 is MNHEY, CDR2 SVGAGI, per germline. After removal of 4 bases from V and 2 bases from J, the junction contained 4 bases not matched to a gene. This CDR3 is built from 15 residues. The CDR3 loop is CASSLIQGATDTQYF. DNA for the CDR3: TGTGCCAGCAGTTTGATACAGGGGGCCACAGATACGCAGTATTTT.

This chain connects TRBV28 to TRBJ2-1, with D maybe TRBD2 (5 bases). Trimming cost V 3 bases and J 10 bases, with 13 bases left between them. CDR1 and CDR2 (germline): MDHEN, SYDVKM. The CDR3 totals 13 residues. CDR3 DNA sequence: TGTGCCAGCAGTTTCGGGTGGGCGGGCGAGCAGTTCTTC. Translated: CASSFGWAGEQFF.